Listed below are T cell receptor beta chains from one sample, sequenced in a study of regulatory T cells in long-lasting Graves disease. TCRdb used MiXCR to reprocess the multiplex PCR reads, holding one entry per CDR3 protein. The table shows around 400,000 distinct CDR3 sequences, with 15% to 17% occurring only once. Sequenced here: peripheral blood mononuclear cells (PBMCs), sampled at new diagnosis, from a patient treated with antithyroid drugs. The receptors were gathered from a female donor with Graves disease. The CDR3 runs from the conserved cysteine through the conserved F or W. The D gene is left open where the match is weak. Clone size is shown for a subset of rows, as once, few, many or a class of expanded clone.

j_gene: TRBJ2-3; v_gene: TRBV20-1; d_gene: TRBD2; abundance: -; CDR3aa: CSAGGAGGRADTQYF; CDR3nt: TGCAGTGCTGGAGGAGCGGGGGGGCGCGCAGATACGCAGTATTTT
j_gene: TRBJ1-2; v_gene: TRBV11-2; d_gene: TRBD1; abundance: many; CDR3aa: CASSRQGASYGYTF; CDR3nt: TGTGCCAGCAGTCGCCAGGGGGCCTCCTATGGCTACACCTTC
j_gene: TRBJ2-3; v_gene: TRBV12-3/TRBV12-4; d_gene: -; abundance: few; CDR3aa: CASSLWQGAADTQYF; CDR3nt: TGTGCCAGCAGCTTGTGGCAGGGTGCAGCGGATACGCAGTATTTT
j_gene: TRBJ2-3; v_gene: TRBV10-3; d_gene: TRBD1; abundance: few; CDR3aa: CAISESRDRDTDTQYF; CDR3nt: TGTGCCATCAGTGAGTCCCGGGACAGGGACACAGATACGCAGTATTTT
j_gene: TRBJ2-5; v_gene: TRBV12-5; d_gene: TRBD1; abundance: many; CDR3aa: CASGFGTGGLETQYF; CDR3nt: TGTGCTAGTGGTTTTGGGACAGGGGGTTTAGAGACCCAGTACTTC
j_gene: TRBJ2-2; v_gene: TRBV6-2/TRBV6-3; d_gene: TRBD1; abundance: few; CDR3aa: CASSPGTGGTGELFF; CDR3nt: TGTGCCAGCAGTCCCGGGACAGGCGGCACCGGGGAGCTGTTTTTT
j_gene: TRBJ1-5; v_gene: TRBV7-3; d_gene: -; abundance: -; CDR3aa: CASSAPNYRVNSNQPQHF; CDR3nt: TGTGCCAGCAGCGCGCCCAACTACAGGGTTAATAGCAATCAGCCCCAGCATTTT
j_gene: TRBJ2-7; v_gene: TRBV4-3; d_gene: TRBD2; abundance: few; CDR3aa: CASSQDRSGRGYEQYF; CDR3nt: TGCGCCAGCAGCCAAGATCGAAGCGGGAGAGGGTACGAGCAGTACTTC
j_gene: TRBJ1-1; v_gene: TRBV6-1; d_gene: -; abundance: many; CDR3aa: CASTDRPGTEAFF; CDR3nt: TGTGCCAGCACCGACAGGCCGGGGACTGAAGCTTTCTTT
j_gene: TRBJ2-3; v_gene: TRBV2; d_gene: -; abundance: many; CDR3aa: CASSSSTYHTDTQYF; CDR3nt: TGTGCCAGCAGTAGCTCAACCTACCACACAGATACGCAGTATTTT
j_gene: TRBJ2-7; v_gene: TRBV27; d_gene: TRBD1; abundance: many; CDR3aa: CASSQPGTGFHEQYF; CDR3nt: TGTGCCAGCAGTCAACCCGGGACAGGGTTCCACGAGCAGTACTTC
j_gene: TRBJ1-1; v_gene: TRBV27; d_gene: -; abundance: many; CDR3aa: CASAGGLNPAEAFF; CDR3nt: TGTGCCAGTGCGGGGGGCCTTAACCCCGCTGAAGCTTTCTTT
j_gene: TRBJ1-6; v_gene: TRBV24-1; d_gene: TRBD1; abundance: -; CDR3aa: CAARDSHSPLHF; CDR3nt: TGTGCCGCCCGGGACAGCCATTCACCCCTCCACTTT
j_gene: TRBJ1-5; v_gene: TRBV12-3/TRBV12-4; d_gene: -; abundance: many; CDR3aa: CASSRGSQPQHF; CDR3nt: TGTGCCAGCAGCAGGGGTAGCCAGCCCCAGCATTTT
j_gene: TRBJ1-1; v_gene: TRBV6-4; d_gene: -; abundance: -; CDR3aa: CASSPFLGNTEAFF; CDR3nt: TGTGCCAGCAGTCCCTTTCTCGGGAACACTGAAGCTTTCTTT
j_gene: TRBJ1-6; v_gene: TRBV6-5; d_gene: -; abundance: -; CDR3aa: CASSYSDVQFNSPLHF; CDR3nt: TGTGCCAGCAGTTACTCGGACGTCCAGTTTAATTCACCCCTCCACTTT
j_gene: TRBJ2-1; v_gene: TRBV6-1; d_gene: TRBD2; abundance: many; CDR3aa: CASNGLAPYNEQFF; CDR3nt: TGTGCCAGCAACGGACTAGCCCCCTACAATGAGCAGTTCTTC
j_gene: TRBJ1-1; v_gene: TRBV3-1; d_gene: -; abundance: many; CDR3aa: CASTQQGRDTEAFF; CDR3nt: TGTGCCAGCACCCAACAGGGCAGGGACACTGAAGCTTTCTTT
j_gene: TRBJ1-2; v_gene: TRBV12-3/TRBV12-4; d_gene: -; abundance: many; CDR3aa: CASSLALGEGGYTF; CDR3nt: TGTGCCAGCAGTTTAGCGCTAGGGGAAGGGGGCTACACCTTC
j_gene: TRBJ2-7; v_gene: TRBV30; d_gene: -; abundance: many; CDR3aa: CAWSPRPAYEQYF; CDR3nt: TGTGCCTGGAGCCCCCGTCCGGCCTACGAGCAGTACTTC
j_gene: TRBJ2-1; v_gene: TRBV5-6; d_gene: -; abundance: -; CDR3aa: CASSLPSGAELNSNEQFF; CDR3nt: TGTGCCAGCAGCCTCCCCTCGGGGGCGGAGCTCAATTCAAATGAGCAGTTCTTC
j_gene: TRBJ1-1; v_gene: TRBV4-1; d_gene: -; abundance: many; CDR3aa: CASSHWGTEAFF; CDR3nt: TGCGCCAGCAGCCACTGGGGAACTGAAGCTTTCTTT